The 26 T cell receptor beta chains given below trace back to one sample, sequenced in a study of blood T cell repertoires in COVID-19. TCRdb keeps only in-frame clones here, not all; method: immunoSEQ multiplex PCR. The table shows roughly 130,000 clones, with roughly nine tenths occurring only once. The sample consisted of peripheral blood. The receptors come from a human donor with COVID-19, enrolled during active disease. The donor label of this sample is uncertain.

This clone was counted ten times or more. CDR3 in amino acids: CASSPGPSEHGYTF. CDR3 bases: TGTGCCAGCAGTCCCGGTCCGTCCGAACATGGCTACACCTTC. The gene calls are TRBV25-1 and TRBJ1-2, with D unresolved. Germline values: CDR1 MGHDK, CDR2 SYGVNS. Trimming stripped 5 bases from V and 6 bases from J, with 16 bases between. The CDR3 has 14 residues.

The V call is TRBV7-3, the J call TRBJ1-1; D is unresolved. This CDR3 comprises 14 residues. Germline CDR1 is SGHTA and CDR2 is FQGTGA. The V end lost 2 bases, the J end lost 0 bases, and 7 bases lay between the germline ends. DNA for the CDR3: TGTGCCAGCAGCTTATCTCCTGTGAACACTGAAGCTTTCTTT. Protein product: CASSLSPVNTEAFF.

This clone was counted a single time. The chain joins TRBV5-1 to TRBJ1-2; D remains unclear. V was pared by 2 bases and J by 1 base, with 6 bases between. The CDR3 runs 13 residues. Germline V gene sequence: CDR1 SGHRS, CDR2 YFSETQ. The CDR3 region has the DNA TGCGCCAGCAGCTTCAGTCGTAACTATGGCTACACCTTC. As protein: CASSFSRNYGYTF.

The V gene is TRBV3-1 (or the pseudogene TRBV3-2), the J gene TRBJ2-1, with D possibly being TRBD1 (6 bases). This CDR3 comprises 13 residues. Germline V lookup: CDR1 LGHDT, CDR2 YNNKEL (reference sequence). V shed 5 bases and J shed 5 bases, with 10 bases lying between them. CDR3 DNA: TGTGCCAGCAGCTTATACAGGGACAATGAGCAGTTCTTC. Protein sequence: CASSLYRDNEQFF.

The chain links TRBV5-4 to TRBJ1-6, with 7 bases lining up with TRBD1. After removal of 5 bases from V and 7 bases from J, the junction contained 9 bases not matched to a gene. Germline assignment: CDR1 SGHNT and CDR2 YYREEE (reference sequence). This CDR3 comprises 15 residues. The DNA for the CDR3 is TGTGCCAGCAGTCCCCGGACAGGCGAGAATTCACCCCTCCACTTT. Translating gives CASSPRTGENSPLHF.

The rearrangement joins TRBV6-6 to TRBJ1-1; a possible D gene is TRBD1 (6 bases). Trimming removed 5 bases from V and 6 bases from J, with 13 bases in between. The CDR3 is made up of 13 amino acids. Germline CDR1 is MNHNY and CDR2 is SVGAGI (reference sequence). The CDR3 DNA follows: TGTGCCAGCAGTCCCGGGACATACGCTGAAGCTTTCTTT. This encodes CASSPGTYAEAFF.

The chain uses TRBV25-1 and TRBJ2-2; the match to TRBD1 covers 7 bases. The CDR3 is 15 residues long. V shed 4 bases and J 5 bases; nucleotides not matched to a gene: 7. Germline V gene sequence: CDR1 MGHDK, CDR2 SYGVNS. The CDR3: CASSARQGATGELFF. CDR3 nucleotides: TGTGCCAGCAGTGCTCGACAGGGTGCAACCGGGGAGCTGTTTTTT.

Note on this clone: This sequence may be a read error, since a much larger clone differs from it by one base. The same CDR3 arises from other DNA sequences in this sample as well. The chain is built from TRBV13 and TRBJ1-1, with TRBD1 as a possible D gene (6 bases). There are 15 residues in the CDR3. Germline CDR1 and CDR2: PRHDT and FYEKMQ (reference sequence). This CDR3 reads CPSSLGGPGGTEAFF. Here the CDR3 DNA reads TGTCCCAGCAGCTTAGGGGGACCGGGGGGGACTGAAGCTTTCTTT.

Concerning this clone: This sample includes further DNA sequences coding for the same CDR3. As DNA, the CDR3 is TGTGCCAGCAGCGTAGAGGCAGGGGGAAACTATGGCTACACCTTC. It is translated as CASSVEAGGNYGYTF. The gene calls are TRBV9 and TRBJ1-2; 7 bases match TRBD1. This CDR3 comprises 15 residues. The V segment lost 0 bases and the J segment 2 bases; nucleotides outside the gene matches: 4. Per germline, CDR1 SGDLS and CDR2 YYNGEE.

This clone was found a few times. The J gene is TRBJ1-6, the V gene TRBV6-5, with D tentatively TRBD1 (5 bases). Germline CDR1 is MNHEY and CDR2 is SVGAGI. With 7 bases removed from V and 9 bases from J, the gap between germline ends came to 16 bases. This CDR3 spans 14 amino acids. The DNA for the CDR3 is TGTGCCAGCAAAACTCCAGGGCGGCGTTCACCCCTCCACTTT. It is translated as CASKTPGRRSPLHF.

This clone appeared a single time. The rearrangement uses TRBV7-2 and TRBJ2-7; D is unclear. The CDR3 is 11 residues long. V lost 2 bases, J lost 6 bases, and 5 bases lay in between. From germline, CDR1 is SGHTA and CDR2 FQGNSA. The CDR3 protein is CASSLYLEQYF. CDR3 sequence (DNA): TGTGCCAGCAGCTTATATCTCGAGCAGTACTTC.

This clone was recorded once. The J gene is TRBJ2-2, the V gene TRBV27; D is possibly TRBD1 (5 bases). V lost 6 bases to trimming and J lost 0 bases, with 8 bases between them. The CDR3 runs to 14 residues. Germline V CDR1 and CDR2: MNHEY, SMNVEV (reference sequence). The CDR3 spells CASRRQSNTGELFF. For the CDR3, the DNA is TGTGCCAGCAGGAGACAGTCGAACACCGGGGAGCTGTTTTTT.

The rearrangement joins TRBV14 to TRBJ2-1, with 9 bases fitting TRBD2. Germline V gene lookup returns CDR1 SGHDN and CDR2 FVKESK. The CDR3 is 14 residues long. Trimming at V came to 5 bases and at J to 9 bases, leaving 8 bases not matched to a gene. As DNA, the CDR3 is TGTGCCAGCAGCGTCATAGCGGGGGCGGGTGAGCAGTTCTTC. It specifies CASSVIAGAGEQFF.

The CDR3 nucleotides read TGTGCCAGCAGTCACTTGGGACAGGGAGAGGGAGACAATGAGCAGTTCTTC. This translates into CASSHLGQGEGDNEQFF. The gene calls are TRBV6-2 or TRBV6-3 and TRBJ2-1, with 9 positions matching TRBD1. The germline V gene has CDR1 MNHEY and CDR2 SVGEGT. CDR3 length: 17 amino acids. The trim removed 5 bases at V and 5 bases at J, leaving 13 bases unmatched.

Of note for this clone: This CDR3 is also generated by other DNA sequences in the sample. The rearrangement uses TRBV5-1 and TRBJ2-5; weak D call: TRBD2 (6 bases). The germline gives CDR1 SGHRS, CDR2 YFSETQ. Trimming pared 3 bases from V and 1 base from J, leaving 7 bases between. The CDR3 contains 13 residues. This CDR3 is CASSSGAQETQYF. DNA for the CDR3: TGCGCCAGCAGCTCGGGAGCCCAAGAGACCCAGTACTTC.

The CDR3 here is CASRAGGLNEQYF. The CDR3 DNA is TGTGCCAGCCGGGCGGGGGGCCTAAACGAGCAGTACTTC. This sequence joins TRBV6-5 and TRBJ2-7; TRBD2 agrees at 8 bases. The CDR3 length is 13 residues. Germline trimming cut 8 bases from V and 5 bases from J; bases unmatched to any gene: 8. The germline CDR1 and CDR2 sequences are MNHEY and SVGAGI.

V is TRBV5-1 and J is TRBJ1-1; D uncertain. This CDR3 spans 15 amino acids. CDR1 and CDR2 (germline): SGHRS, YFSETQ. The V end lost 1 base, the J end lost 0 bases, and 10 bases lay between the germline ends. The CDR3: CASSLTVPMNTEAFF. The CDR3 DNA follows: TGCGCCAGCAGCTTGACAGTCCCAATGAACACTGAAGCTTTCTTT.

The gene calls are TRBV6-6 and TRBJ1-6; D remains unclear. The CDR3 has 12 amino acids. V was clipped by 6 bases and J by 6 bases, with 6 bases between them. Germline lookup yields CDR1 MNHNY and CDR2 SVGAGI (reference sequence). DNA for the CDR3: TGTGCCAGCAGGATCGGTAATTCACCCCTCCACTTT. Amino acid sequence: CASRIGNSPLHF.

The V gene is TRBV18, the J gene TRBJ1-1; D is undetermined. The CDR3 covers 14 residues. Germline CDR1 is KGHSH and CDR2 is LQKENI. The V end lost 3 bases, the J end lost 0 bases, and 8 bases lay between the germline ends. The CDR3 DNA follows: TGTGCCAGCTCACCCGAGGGATTGAACACTGAAGCTTTCTTT. As protein: CASSPEGLNTEAFF.

This chain joins TRBV30 and TRBJ1-1; D is possibly TRBD1 (6 bases). This CDR3 region has 14 residues. The V gene lost 4 bases and the J gene lost 11 bases, with 23 bases spanning the gap. The germline gives CDR1 GTSNPN, CDR2 SVGIG (reference sequence). The DNA of the CDR3 is TGTGCCTGGACCTACCGGGGGGCGGCCAAGGAGGCTTTCTTT. Protein product: CAWTYRGAAKEAFF.

J is TRBJ1-3 and V is TRBV3-1 (or the pseudogene TRBV3-2), with TRBD1 matching over 8 bases. The germline V gene encodes CDR1 LGHDT and CDR2 YNNKEL (reference sequence). The CDR3 has 16 amino acids. V lost 2 bases to trimming and J lost 4 bases; unmatched junction nucleotides: 7. For the CDR3, the DNA is TGTGCCAGCAGCCAAATGGACAGGGCGTGGGGAAACACCATATATTTT. Protein product: CASSQMDRAWGNTIYF.

The chain recombines TRBV2 with TRBJ1-3; D is uncertain. Germline lookup yields CDR1 SNHLY and CDR2 FYNNEI. V lost 3 bases and J 0 bases, leaving 6 bases between the germline ends. CDR3 length equals 14 residues. This chain's CDR3 is CASSEASSGNTIYF. DNA for the CDR3: TGTGCCAGCAGTGAGGCTAGCTCTGGAAACACCATATATTTT.

The chain couples TRBV25-1 to TRBJ2-1, with 9 bases lining up with TRBD2. The CDR3 is 16 residues long. In germline, CDR1 is MGHDK, CDR2 SYGVNS. V was pared by 6 bases and J by 4 bases, with 10 bases of the junction left unmatched. The DNA of the CDR3 is TGTGCCAGCAGGGGGGGTGCTAGCGGGGTTTACAATGAGCAGTTCTTC. It encodes CASRGGASGVYNEQFF.

V and J are TRBV19 and TRBJ2-2; 10 bases line up with TRBD1. The length of the CDR3 is 16 residues. Trimming at V came to 3 bases and at J to 5 bases, leaving 6 bases not matched to a gene. Germline loops: CDR1 LNHDA, CDR2 SQIVND (reference sequence). The CDR3 is CASSMAGTGVTGELFF. The DNA for the CDR3 is TGTGCCAGTAGTATGGCGGGGACAGGGGTTACCGGGGAGCTGTTTTTT.

The CDR3 DNA reads as TGTGCCAGCAGCTTCGAGGGTGGCAATCAGCCCCAGCATTTT. Amino acid sequence: CASSFEGGNQPQHF. The chain is built from TRBV5-5 and TRBJ1-5, with D uncertain. Germline lookup yields CDR1 SGHKS and CDR2 YYEKEE (reference sequence). Trimming pared 2 bases from V and 2 bases from J, leaving 8 bases between. This CDR3 has 14 residues.

This clone was observed a few times. This chain uses TRBV19 with TRBJ1-2, with D possibly matching TRBD1 (6 bases). Trimming took off 6 bases at V and 4 bases at J, with 12 bases between the two ends. Germline CDR1 is LNHDA and CDR2 is SQIVND (reference sequence). The CDR3 has 13 amino acids. DNA for the CDR3: TGTGCCAGTAGCACGGAACAGGGCTATGGCTACACCTTC. This encodes CASSTEQGYGYTF.